The rows below give T cell receptor beta chains drawn from one sample of a study of blood T cell repertoires in COVID-19. Only in-frame clones appear in the TCRdb table, and some are missing; sequencing was by immunoSEQ multiplex PCR. The sample gives 120,000 to 150,000 clones, over 80% of which show up once; less than 0.95% is in the top ten. Sequences were obtained from peripheral blood. These receptors originate from a woman between 50 and 59 years old with acute or convalescent COVID-19. Each CDR3 is given with its conserved first and last residue. The order of the fields is V gene, clone size, D gene, J gene, CDR3 protein, CDR3 DNA. A D gene is named only where the DNA matches it firmly. For some rows the clone size is stated as once, few or many, or as a class when expanded; others skip it.

>TRBV11-2|NA|TRBD2|TRBJ2-2
CASTSALAGGTGELFF
TGTGCCAGCACCTCAGCTCTAGCGGGGGGGACCGGGGAGCTGTTTTTT
>TRBV11-1|NA|NA|TRBJ1-6
CASSLWSGGKSPLHF
TGTGCCAGCAGCTTATGGTCGGGCGGGAAATCACCCCTCCACTTT
>TRBV6-1|NA|TRBD2|TRBJ2-5
CASSGPSGGKYQETQYF
TGTGCCAGCAGTGGTCCTAGCGGGGGAAAGTACCAAGAGACCCAGTACTTC
>TRBV9|NA|TRBD1|TRBJ2-1
CASSRDSVGEQFF
TGTGCCAGCAGCCGGGACAGCGTGGGTGAGCAGTTCTTC
>TRBV27|NA|TRBD2|TRBJ2-4
CASSSWTSGKLAKNIQYF
TGTGCCAGCAGTTCCTGGACTAGCGGGAAACTAGCCAAAAACATTCAGTACTTC
>TRBV11-2|NA|TRBD1|TRBJ2-7
CASSFTITGDEQYF
TGTGCCAGCAGCTTCACTATTACAGGGGACGAGCAGTACTTC
>TRBV30|NA|NA|TRBJ2-2
CAWNPDLNTGELFF
TGTGCCTGGAATCCAGACTTGAACACCGGGGAGCTGTTTTTT
>TRBV4-2|NA|NA|TRBJ1-1
CASSQMGRRNTEAFF
TGTGCCAGCAGCCAAATGGGCAGAAGGAACACTGAAGCTTTCTTT
>TRBV6-5|NA|TRBD1|TRBJ1-5
CASRKGTGDNQPQHF
TGTGCCAGCAGAAAGGGGACAGGCGACAATCAGCCCCAGCATTTT
>TRBV5-1|NA|NA|TRBJ1-3
CASSIQGQAGNTIYF
TGCGCCAGCAGCATCCAGGGGCAGGCTGGAAACACCATATATTTT
>TRBV2|NA|NA|TRBJ1-6
CASSEALGVDSPLHF
TGTGCCAGCAGTGAAGCCCTAGGGGTGGATTCACCCCTCCACTTT
>TRBV9|NA|TRBD2|TRBJ2-5
CASSQTSGSFQETQYF
TGTGCCAGCAGCCAAACTAGCGGGAGTTTCCAAGAGACCCAGTACTTC
>TRBV7-3|NA|NA|TRBJ1-5
CASSVTATGPQHF
TGTGCCAGCAGCGTAACTGCGACAGGGCCCCAGCATTTT
>TRBV7-8|NA|TRBD2|TRBJ2-7
CASSLTVAGGMYEQYF
TGTGCCAGCAGCTTGACAGTAGCGGGGGGGATGTACGAGCAGTACTTC
>TRBV5-1|NA|TRBD1|TRBJ1-1
CASGTGDTEAFF
TGCGCCAGCGGGACAGGGGACACTGAAGCTTTCTTT
>TRBV12-2|NA|NA|TRBJ1-1
CASRYLSGTNTEAFF
TGTGCAAGTCGCTATCTGTCGGGAACTAACACTGAAGCTTTCTTT
>TRBV5-8|NA|TRBD2|TRBJ2-3
CASSSLAGGSTDTQYF
TGTGCCAGCAGCAGTTTAGCGGGAGGTTCCACAGATACGCAGTATTTT
>TRBV29-1|NA|TRBD1|TRBJ2-3
CSVPQDRDGADTQYF
TGCAGCGTTCCACAGGACAGGGACGGGGCAGATACGCAGTATTTT
>TRBV5-1|NA|TRBD1|TRBJ2-2
CASSPTGEGELFF
TGCGCCAGCAGCCCCACAGGGGAGGGGGAGCTGTTTTTT
>TRBV5-6|NA|NA|TRBJ1-5
CASSQLYEGDSNQPQHF
TGTGCCAGCAGCCAACTTTACGAGGGAGATAGCAATCAGCCCCAGCATTTT
>TRBV7-9|NA|NA|TRBJ2-3
CASSPERVFTDTQYF
TGTGCCAGCAGCCCCGAGCGGGTGTTCACAGATACGCAGTATTTT
>TRBV9|NA|TRBD2|TRBJ2-1
CASSSATSGRAGYSYNEQFF
TGTGCCAGCAGCTCTGCGACTAGCGGGAGGGCCGGGTACTCCTACAATGAGCAGTTCTTC
>TRBV10-1|few|NA|TRBJ1-3
CASSEDSRSGNTIYF
TGCGCCAGCAGTGAGGACAGCCGCTCTGGAAACACCATATATTTT
>TRBV5-1|NA|NA|TRBJ1-1
CASSRSGGTTEAFF
TGCGCCAGCAGCCGATCGGGGGGAACGACTGAAGCTTTCTTT
>TRBV5-1|NA|NA|TRBJ1-4
CASSLPDTTNEKLFF
TGCGCCAGCAGCCTCCCGGACACAACTAATGAAAAACTGTTTTTT
>TRBV9|NA|TRBD1|TRBJ2-7
CASSVLGNRGSEQYF
TGTGCCAGCAGCGTTCTAGGGAACAGGGGGTCCGAGCAGTACTTC
>TRBV27|NA|TRBD1|TRBJ1-1
CASSLRDREVAFF
TGTGCCAGCAGTCTCCGGGACAGGGAGGTAGCTTTCTTT
>TRBV2|NA|NA|TRBJ2-3
CASSLRRSTDTQYF
TGTGCCAGCAGTCTCCGGCGGAGCACAGATACGCAGTATTTT
>TRBV6-1|NA|TRBD1|TRBJ1-5
CASSEPGQGAQPQHF
TGTGCCAGCAGTGAACCGGGACAGGGGGCTCAGCCCCAGCATTTT
>TRBV7-2|NA|TRBD1|TRBJ2-7
CASSLDSGQHYEQYF
TGTGCCAGCAGTCTGGACTCGGGACAGCATTACGAGCAGTACTTC
>TRBV7-8|NA|TRBD2|TRBJ2-7
CASSLVAGAEQYF
TGTGCCAGCAGCTTAGTAGCGGGGGCCGAGCAGTACTTC
>TRBV18|NA|TRBD2|TRBJ2-7
CASSGAGSLYEQYF
TGTGCCAGCTCAGGAGCGGGAAGTTTGTACGAGCAGTACTTC
>TRBV12-3/TRBV12-4|NA|NA|TRBJ1-3
CASSSGGNTIYF
TGTGCCAGCAGTTCAGGGGGAAACACCATATATTTT
>TRBV9|NA|NA|TRBJ2-1
CASSGLNYNEQFF
TGTGCCAGCAGCGGACTAAATTACAATGAGCAGTTCTTC
>TRBV11-2|NA|TRBD2|TRBJ2-1
CASSSPGRGWNEQFF
TGTGCCAGCAGCTCCCCTGGGCGGGGGTGGAATGAGCAGTTCTTC
>TRBV19|once|NA|TRBJ1-3
CASKDGSSGNTIYF
TGTGCCAGTAAAGACGGGAGCTCTGGAAACACCATATATTTT
>TRBV19|NA|NA|TRBJ1-1
CASSISPPGTEAFF
TGTGCCAGTAGTATCTCACCCCCCGGGACTGAAGCTTTCTTT